A selection of T cell receptor beta chains follows, all from one sample in a study of Ad26.COV2.S vaccination and SARS-CoV-2 variants. Data came from immunoSEQ multiplex PCR; TCRdb stores just in-frame clones and leaves some out. The sample consists of approximately 280,000 clones, approximately 87% of them appearing once. The source was peripheral blood, collected in a trial of Ad26.COV2.S vaccine versus placebo. The receptors here all came from a person aged 18 to 59 who received the Ad26.COV2.S COVID-19 vaccine or a placebo. The CDR3 runs from the conserved cysteine through the conserved F or W. The D gene is left open where the match is weak.

CASSYSSGSLEAFF,TGTGCCAGCAGTTACTCGAGTGGGTCCCTAGAAGCTTTCTTT,.,TRBJ1-1,TRBV6-2/TRBV6-3
CASSWLAGSYNEQFF,TGTGCCAGCAGTTGGTTGGCGGGCTCCTACAATGAGCAGTTCTTC,.,TRBJ2-1,TRBV6-5
CASSFLPLRGPGELFF,TGTGCCAGCAGTTTCCTCCCCCTGCGGGGCCCCGGGGAGCTGTTTTTT,.,TRBJ2-2,TRBV28
CAISRPGQGNYGYTF,TGTGCCATCAGCCGTCCGGGACAGGGGAACTATGGCTACACCTTC,TRBD1,TRBJ1-2,TRBV10-3
CASSVQGQDYGYTF,TGCGCCAGCAGCGTACAGGGGCAGGACTATGGCTACACCTTC,TRBD1,TRBJ1-2,TRBV5-1
CSASVGDLQYF,TGCAGTGCTAGTGTCGGGGACCTGCAGTACTTC,.,TRBJ2-7,TRBV20-1
CASLSTGRGGNTEAFF,TGTGCCAGCCTCTCAACGGGCCGGGGCGGGAACACTGAAGCTTTCTTT,.,TRBJ1-1,TRBV5-6
CASSTAAVDEQFF,TGTGCCAGCAGCACCGCCGCGGTGGATGAGCAGTTCTTC,.,TRBJ2-1,TRBV3-1/TRBV3-2
CASNLGTNSNQPQHF,TGTGCCAGCAACCTCGGGACCAATAGCAATCAGCCCCAGCATTTT,.,TRBJ1-5,TRBV2
CASRPNGVYNEQFF,TGTGCCAGCAGACCCAATGGAGTTTACAATGAGCAGTTCTTC,.,TRBJ2-1,TRBV6-5
CASSLRGPAYEQYF,TGTGCCAGCAGCCTCAGGGGGCCGGCCTACGAGCAGTACTTC,TRBD1,TRBJ2-7,TRBV3-1/TRBV3-2
CASSYRYNEKLFF,TGTGCCAGCAGTTACAGATATAATGAAAAACTGTTTTTT,.,TRBJ1-4,TRBV6-2/TRBV6-3
CASSAPRGQGMDTEAFF,TGTGCCAGCAGCGCCCCACGGGGACAGGGAATGGACACTGAAGCTTTCTTT,TRBD1,TRBJ1-1,TRBV9
CASSENRNRNTIYF,TGTGCCAGCAGTGAAAACAGAAACCGAAACACCATATATTTT,.,TRBJ1-3,TRBV2
CASSLARGSGNTIYF,TGTGCCAGCAGCTTGGCCAGGGGCTCTGGAAACACCATATATTTT,.,TRBJ1-3,TRBV5-6